Listed below are T cell receptor beta chains from one sample, sequenced in a study of blood T cell repertoires in COVID-19. Assay used: immunoSEQ multiplex PCR; TCRdb lists only in-frame clones, some missing. The sample holds fewer than 300,000 clones, approximately 82% seen once. Material for sequencing was peripheral blood. These receptors were taken from a woman aged 18-29 years with acute or convalescent COVID-19. Each CDR3 is given with its conserved first and last residue. Clone size is not always given. Where it is, it says once, few, many or a class for expanded clones.

-,TRBJ2-2,TRBV19,CASSTQTGELFF
-,TRBJ1-2,TRBV28,CATPDRENYGYTF
-,TRBJ1-1,TRBV13,CASSPGQGMNTEAFF
-,TRBJ1-4,TRBV4-3,CASSRGDLFIATNEKLFF
-,TRBJ1-5,TRBV11-2,CASSSGQPSNQPQHF
-,TRBJ1-6,TRBV27,CASSLSLPGTPVRYDPLHF
-,TRBJ2-1,TRBV30,CAWSVSRTSGIYNEQFF
once,TRBJ2-7,TRBV4-1,CASSQGTGWNEQYF
few,TRBJ2-7,TRBV19,CASSPGTGASYEQYF
-,TRBJ1-4,TRBV29-1,CSVDGGPEKLFF
-,TRBJ2-1,TRBV7-2,CASSLVGTSGGYNEQFF
-,TRBJ2-7,TRBV12-5,CASGSDTTYEQYF
once,TRBJ1-1,TRBV9,CASSRGRGLGNTEAFF
-,TRBJ2-7,TRBV5-8,CASSLWDSPYEQYF
-,TRBJ2-7,TRBV29-1,CSVGGLHNSYEQYF
few,TRBJ1-1,TRBV29-1,CSGLGITGSAEAFF
-,TRBJ2-5,TRBV7-2,CASSPLGRLYQETQYF
-,TRBJ1-1,TRBV29-1,CSVVTGRDTEAFF
-,TRBJ2-3,TRBV14,CASSSRLGLAGADTQYF
-,TRBJ1-2,TRBV5-1,CASSSGTRYGYTF
-,TRBJ1-2,TRBV5-1,CASSLSRVGYGYTF
-,TRBJ2-3,TRBV30,CAWEFPGFSDTDTQYF
-,TRBJ2-1,TRBV7-9,CASRPQGADYNEQFF
once,TRBJ2-2,TRBV12-3/TRBV12-4,CASSLGGGELFF
once,TRBJ2-2,TRBV15,CATSPQAGGLAGGELFF
few,TRBJ2-7,TRBV28,CATTSPGQTYEQYF
-,TRBJ1-1,TRBV27,CASRRGGTEAFF
-,TRBJ1-4,TRBV28,CASSLKPGQGTSNEKLFF
-,TRBJ2-6,TRBV19,CASRPFQVTSGANVLTF
-,TRBJ2-1,TRBV19,CASSIVWGLAASYNEQFF
once,TRBJ1-2,TRBV12-5,CASGLGGTLVYVDGYTF
few,TRBJ2-2,TRBV5-3,CARSSLPLANTGELFF
-,TRBJ2-3,TRBV5-1,CASSLPRGNTDTQYF
-,TRBJ2-1,TRBV19,CASRLAPSSYNEQFF
-,TRBJ2-7,TRBV29-1,CSVESAAGSTYEQYF
-,TRBJ2-1,TRBV6-2/TRBV6-3,CASSYLLTSGRALYNEQFF
-,TRBJ2-7,TRBV10-3,CAISEGLAGSYEQYF
-,TRBJ2-1,TRBV7-9,CASSNNGLAGTIEQFF
-,TRBJ2-7,TRBV18,CASSPRQGLLSEQYF
-,TRBJ2-2,TRBV6-5,CASSSPGTNTGELFF
-,TRBJ2-7,TRBV29-1,CSVGTTYEQYF
-,TRBJ1-6,TRBV11-2,CASSPSVDREGSPLHF
-,TRBJ2-2,TRBV7-2,CASSVITAGRYFSGELFF
-,TRBJ2-2,TRBV6-2/TRBV6-3,CASSYLAGVTGELFF
-,TRBJ1-1,TRBV18,CASSPMRGLDEGEAFF
-,TRBJ1-5,TRBV4-3,CASSQDSGPRGNQPQHF
-,TRBJ2-1,TRBV27,CASSLFPRGLDFSNEQFF
-,TRBJ2-7,TRBV5-1,CASSLGAEATYEQYF